These 29 T cell receptor beta chains originate from one sample sequenced in a study of blood T cell repertoires in COVID-19 (TCRdb year 2020). The library was made by the immunoSEQ multiplex PCR assay. The table was pulled from immuneACCESS by TCRdb, which kept in-frame rearrangements only. Such tables lose some clones; where checked, under half of the loss comes from unresolved V genes, and the rest has no known cause. This sample lists under 300,000 clones; about 88% were detected once. Jointly, the top ten make up about 2.1% of the sample. Specimen: peripheral blood. The receptor source for this set is a woman in her thirties or forties who had recovered from COVID-19.

V gene TRBV7-9 combines with J gene TRBJ2-6; D may be TRBD2 (7 bases). The germline CDR1 and CDR2 sequences are SEHNR and FQNEAQ (reference sequence). CDR3 length equals 17 residues. Trimming took off 4 bases at V and 0 bases at J, with 13 bases between the two ends. Here the CDR3 reads CASSSLGGGSGANVLTF. DNA for the CDR3: TGTGCCAGCAGCTCCCTGGGAGGGGGCTCTGGGGCCAACGTCCTGACTTTC.

The rearrangement joins TRBV6-5 to TRBJ2-7; 8 bases align to TRBD2. V was pared by 5 bases and J by 5 bases, with 8 bases of the junction left unmatched. CDR3 length equals 14 residues. The V gene's germline CDR1 is MNHEY and CDR2 SVGAGI. The CDR3 region is CASSRAGDYDEQYF. The CDR3 DNA is TGTGCCAGCAGTCGAGCGGGAGATTACGACGAGCAGTACTTC.

This clone has just one count. The rearrangement uses TRBV6-6 and TRBJ1-1; a possible D gene is TRBD1 (5 bases). V was clipped by 0 bases and J by 4 bases, with 9 bases between them. Germline V gene lookup returns CDR1 MNHNY and CDR2 SVGAGI (reference sequence). The CDR3 totals 14 residues. CDR3 residues: CASSYSQTVTEAFF. The CDR3 DNA sequence: TGTGCCAGCAGTTACTCGCAGACAGTCACTGAAGCTTTCTTT.

The chain links TRBV7-3 to TRBJ2-5; D remains unclear. Per the germline V gene, CDR1 is SGHTA and CDR2 is FQGTGA. The CDR3 is 13 residues long. The ends were cut back, 1 base at V and 1 base at J, with 4 bases in the middle. CDR3 nucleotide sequence: TGTGCCAGCAGCTTAAGGGCCCAAGAGACCCAGTACTTC. Translating gives CASSLRAQETQYF.

The chain recombines TRBV9 with TRBJ1-6, with TRBD1 matching over 9 bases. Germline CDR1 is SGDLS and CDR2 is YYNGEE. CDR3 length: 14 residues. Trimming removed 3 bases from V and 8 bases from J; junction bases left unmatched: 3. The CDR3 protein is CASSGRDRDSPLHF. CDR3 nucleotide sequence: TGTGCCAGCAGCGGCCGGGACAGGGATTCACCCCTCCACTTT.

V usage is TRBV11-3 and J usage is TRBJ2-7; D possibly corresponds to TRBD1 (5 bases). Germline CDR1 is SGHNT and CDR2 is YENEEA. The CDR3 spans 12 residues. The V end was cut by 1 base, the J end by 4 bases, with 5 bases between. The CDR3 reads CASSLGQYEQYF. In DNA form, the CDR3 reads TGTGCCAGCAGCTTAGGACAGTACGAGCAGTACTTC.

The table lists this clone with a count of one. The chain links TRBV6-5 to TRBJ1-2; 9 bases are a match to TRBD1. The CDR3 consists of 15 residues. V was clipped by 6 bases and J by 2 bases; unmatched bases: 7. Per germline, CDR1 MNHEY and CDR2 SVGAGI. The DNA for the CDR3 is TGTGCCAGCAGGCGGGACAGGGCGTCAAACTATGGCTACACCTTC. This translates into CASRRDRASNYGYTF.

The gene calls are TRBV18 and TRBJ1-3, with TRBD1 as a possible D gene (5 bases). V was shortened by 2 bases and J by 0 bases, with 8 bases between the two germline ends. The germline CDR1 and CDR2 sequences are KGHSH and LQKENI. The CDR3 is made up of 15 amino acids. CDR3 amino acids: CASSPAQVSGNTIYF. CDR3 DNA sequence: TGTGCCAGCTCACCAGCACAGGTCTCTGGAAACACCATATATTTT.

This clone appeared a few times. The genes are TRBV20-1 and TRBJ2-7; 7 nucleotides align to TRBD2. Per the germline V gene, CDR1 is DFQATT and CDR2 is SNEGSKA (reference sequence). The CDR3 runs 14 residues. The ends lost 3 bases at V and 3 bases at J; junction bases unmatched: 8. The CDR3 DNA follows: TGCAGTGCTAGTCCCCCGGGACTACTCTACGAGCAGTACTTC. This sequence encodes CSASPPGLLYEQYF.

This chain connects TRBV19 to TRBJ2-5, with D uncertain. Germline V gene data show CDR1 as LNHDA and CDR2 as SQIVND (reference sequence). Between the trimmed V and J ends, which lost 8 bases and 7 bases, there was a span of 11 bases. The CDR3 runs to 11 residues. The CDR3 here is CASSQATTQYF. The CDR3 nucleotides read TGTGCCAGTTCTCAGGCTACGACCCAGTACTTC.

The J gene is TRBJ2-3, the V gene TRBV19; 11 bases are a match to TRBD2. The J segment lost 3 bases and the V segment lost 4 bases, leaving 6 bases of the junction unmatched. Per the germline V gene, CDR1 is LNHDA and CDR2 is SQIVND (reference sequence). The CDR3 runs 16 residues. CDR3 in amino acids: CASSTLGLAGTDTQYF. The CDR3 DNA sequence: TGTGCCAGTAGTACTCTCGGACTAGCGGGTACAGATACGCAGTATTTT.

The V gene is TRBV27, the J gene TRBJ1-1, with a possible D match to TRBD1 (5 bases). This CDR3 spans 14 amino acids. With 6 bases removed from V and 5 bases from J, the gap between germline ends came to 16 bases. Germline V gene data show CDR1 as MNHEY and CDR2 as SMNVEV (reference sequence). The CDR3 region is CASRRKGLGTEAFF. The CDR3 DNA sequence: TGTGCCAGCAGACGTAAGGGGCTGGGGACTGAAGCTTTCTTT.

The V call is TRBV5-4, the J call TRBJ2-7; D possibly corresponds to TRBD1 (5 bases). Trimming removed 4 bases at V and 2 bases at J, with 13 bases between. CDR3 length: 14 amino acids. Germline CDR1 and CDR2: SGHNT and YYREEE (reference sequence). The CDR3 DNA reads TGTGCCAGCAGCGAGCAGGGTTTAACCTACGAGCAGTACTTC. This gives the protein CASSEQGLTYEQYF.

The V gene is TRBV13, the J gene TRBJ2-2; the D gene is possibly TRBD1 (6 bases). Germline assignment: CDR1 PRHDT and CDR2 FYEKMQ (reference sequence). The CDR3 is 15 amino acids. V dropped 2 bases and J dropped 1 base, with 8 bases sitting between them. Here the CDR3 reads CASSLRGGNTGELFF. The CDR3 DNA sequence: TGTGCCAGCAGCTTAAGAGGGGGGAACACCGGGGAGCTGTTTTTT. The entire variable domain, with the rest obtained from reference TRBV13 and TRBJ2-2, is as follows: AAGVIQSPRHLIKEKRETATLKCYPIPRHDTVYWYQQGPGQDPQFLISFYEKMQSDKGSIPDRFSAQQFSDYHSELNMSSLELGDSALYFCASSLRGGNTGELFFGEGSRLTVL.

This clone was observed a few times. V and J are TRBV30 and TRBJ2-7; 11 bases are a match to TRBD2. Per the germline V gene, CDR1 is GTSNPN and CDR2 is SVGIG (reference sequence). The CDR3 is made up of 13 amino acids. V was pared by 3 bases and J by 7 bases, with 5 bases of the junction left unmatched. CDR3 coding DNA: TGTGCCTGGAGGCTAGCGGGAGGAAAGGAGCAGTACTTC. It codes for CAWRLAGGKEQYF. Filled out from reference TRBV30 and TRBJ2-7, the complete variable domain reads SQTIHQWPATLVQPVGSPLSLECTVEGTSNPNLYWYRQAAGRGLQLLFYSVGIGQISSEVPQNLSASRPQDRQFILSSKKLLLSDSGFYLCAWRLAGGKEQYFGPGTRLTVT.

The chain joins TRBV4-1 to TRBJ2-5, with 9 nucleotides matching TRBD2. The V and J ends lost 4 bases and 4 bases, in that order; junction bases with no gene match: 7. The CDR3 consists of 15 residues. Germline V gene data show CDR1 as MGHRA and CDR2 as YSYEKL. CDR3 in DNA: TGCGCCAGCAGCCCCCGTGTAGCGGGAGCAGAGACCCAGTACTTC. This codes for CASSPRVAGAETQYF.

By frequency in the sample, this clone is medium-sized. The genes are TRBV7-2 and TRBJ2-2; 15 bases match TRBD2. The V gene end was trimmed by 5 bases and the J gene end by 7 bases; junction bases not matched to a gene: 5. Germline-derived CDR1 and CDR2 are SGHTA and FQGNSA. The CDR3 sequence is 16 residues long. CDR3 DNA sequence: TGTGCCAGCAGCACTCCGGGACTAGCGGGGGGCGGGGAGCTGTTTTTT. Protein product: CASSTPGLAGGGELFF.

The genes are TRBV30 and TRBJ1-3; D gene uncertain. The CDR3 loop spans 16 amino acids. CDR1 is GTSNPN, CDR2 SVGIG, per germline (reference sequence). V was clipped by 3 bases and J by 3 bases, with 18 bases between them. CDR3 residues: CAWSYFSGSHGNTIYF. For the CDR3, the DNA is TGTGCCTGGAGCTACTTTTCCGGGAGCCATGGAAACACCATATATTTT. Together with reference TRBV30 and TRBJ1-3, the CDR3 gives the full variable domain: SQTIHQWPATLVQPVGSPLSLECTVEGTSNPNLYWYRQAAGRGLQLLFYSVGIGQISSEVPQNLSASRPQDRQFILSSKKLLLSDSGFYLCAWSYFSGSHGNTIYFGEGSWLTVV.

J is TRBJ2-1 and V is TRBV19; 8 nucleotides align to TRBD2. V shed 0 bases, J shed 10 bases, and the junction held 11 bases outside the gene matches. Germline assignment: CDR1 LNHDA and CDR2 SQIVND (reference sequence). The CDR3 sequence is 16 residues long. The CDR3 region is CASSIEAGTRTWEQFF. The CDR3 DNA reads as TGTGCCAGTAGTATAGAGGCCGGGACTAGGACTTGGGAGCAGTTCTTC.

This clone occurred a few times. V is TRBV7-9 and J is TRBJ1-2, with 11 bases matching TRBD1. Germline lookup yields CDR1 SEHNR and CDR2 FQNEAQ (reference sequence). V dropped 4 bases and J dropped 7; count of bases not matched to a gene: 5. This CDR3 contains 14 residues. CDR3 loop: CASSSSGTGGGYTF. The CDR3, as DNA: TGTGCCAGCAGCTCCTCCGGGACAGGGGGTGGCTACACCTTC.

The J gene is TRBJ2-3, the V gene TRBV7-2, with 10 nucleotides matching TRBD1. The CDR3 contains 16 residues. V shed 3 bases and J 2 bases; nucleotides not matched to a gene: 5. Germline lookup yields CDR1 SGHTA and CDR2 FQGNSA. The CDR3 sequence: CASSLTGGLSTDTQYF. CDR3 DNA sequence: TGTGCCAGCAGCTTGACAGGGGGCTTATCCACAGATACGCAGTATTTT.

This chain uses TRBV18 with TRBJ2-5, with D maybe TRBD1 (5 bases). The CDR3 covers 14 residues. Trimming left V 3 bases short and J 2 bases short, with 10 bases between. Germline V CDR1 and CDR2: KGHSH, LQKENI. CDR3 sequence (DNA): TGTGCCAGCTCACCTGACAGTTTTCAAGAGACCCAGTACTTC. It specifies CASSPDSFQETQYF. The whole variable domain, remainder taken from reference TRBV18 and TRBJ2-5, is NAGVMQNPRHLVRRRGQEARLRCSPMKGHSHVYWYRQLPEEGLKFMVYLQKENIIDESGMPKERFSAEFPKEGPSILRIQQVVRGDSAAYFCASSPDSFQETQYFGPGTRLLVL.

The chain uses TRBV7-9 and TRBJ2-2; 8 bases fit TRBD2. CDR1 is SEHNR and CDR2 is FQNEAQ in the germline V gene (reference sequence). This CDR3 has 16 residues. Trimming at V came to 1 base and at J to 4 bases, leaving 5 bases not matched to a gene. This CDR3 reads CASSLDSGIGTGELFF. The CDR3 coding sequence is TGTGCCAGCAGCTTAGATAGCGGGATAGGCACCGGGGAGCTGTTTTTT.

This clone has ten or more counts. The chain has TRBV4-2 and TRBJ2-7; maybe TRBD2 (6 bases). Germline V gene sequence: CDR1 LGHNA, CDR2 YNFKEQ. The CDR3 has 15 amino acids. Trimming left V 4 bases short and J 6 bases short, with 19 bases between. CDR3 region: CASSLDGGARGEQYF. CDR3 nucleotide sequence: TGTGCCAGCAGCCTCGACGGAGGGGCGCGGGGCGAGCAGTACTTC.

Points on this clone: The same CDR3 can be traced to other DNA sequences in this sample. The chain joins TRBV19 to TRBJ1-5; the D gene is possibly TRBD1 (5 bases). Per germline, CDR1 LNHDA and CDR2 SQIVND (reference sequence). The length of the CDR3 is 14 residues. The germline V and J ends were trimmed by 2 bases and 1 base, with 6 bases remaining between them. CDR3 bases: TGTGCCAGTAGTATAACAGGAAGCAATCAGCCCCAGCATTTT. As protein: CASSITGSNQPQHF.

V usage is TRBV7-8 and J usage is TRBJ1-1; tentatively, D is TRBD1 (6 bases). Trimming cost V 0 bases and J 5 bases, with 10 bases left between them. The CDR3 has 14 residues. Germline V gene lookup returns CDR1 SGHVS and CDR2 FQNEAQ. The CDR3 bases are TGTGCCAGCAGCTTAGCAGGGGGTCGGACTGAAGCTTTCTTT. Amino acid sequence: CASSLAGGRTEAFF. Full variable domain (rest looked up from reference TRBV7-8 and TRBJ1-1): GAGVSQSPRYKVAKRGQDVALRCDPISGHVSLFWYQQALGQGPEFLTYFQNEAQLDKSGLPSDRFFAERPEGSVSTLKIQRTQQEDSAVYLCASSLAGGRTEAFFGQGTRLTVV.

This clone has at least ten counts. The chain links TRBV7-6 to TRBJ2-2; 10 nucleotides align to TRBD1. In germline, CDR1 is SGHVS, CDR2 FNYEAQ. Trimming at V came to 3 bases and at J to 2 bases, leaving 6 bases not matched to a gene. The CDR3 runs to 17 residues. CDR3 sequence reads: CASSFRQGAFNTGELFF. Written as DNA, the CDR3 is TGTGCCAGCAGCTTCCGACAGGGGGCGTTCAACACCGGGGAGCTGTTTTTT.

The chain is built from TRBV6-5 and TRBJ1-6; D gene uncertain. V was shortened by 2 bases and J by 0 bases, with 5 bases between the two germline ends. Germline lookup yields CDR1 MNHEY and CDR2 SVGAGI. This CDR3 is built from 15 residues. DNA for the CDR3: TGTGCCAGCAGTTACGGGAGCTCCTATAATTCACCCCTCCACTTT. It yields the protein CASSYGSSYNSPLHF.

The J gene is TRBJ1-5, the V gene TRBV2; 9 nucleotides match TRBD1. Trimming cost V 6 bases and J 6 bases; bases outside gene matches: 9. The CDR3 covers 15 residues. In germline, CDR1 is SNHLY, CDR2 FYNNEI. Here the CDR3 DNA reads TGTGCCAGCAGGGATACAGGGGGCCGGGGTCAGCCCCAGCATTTT. This codes for CASRDTGGRGQPQHF.